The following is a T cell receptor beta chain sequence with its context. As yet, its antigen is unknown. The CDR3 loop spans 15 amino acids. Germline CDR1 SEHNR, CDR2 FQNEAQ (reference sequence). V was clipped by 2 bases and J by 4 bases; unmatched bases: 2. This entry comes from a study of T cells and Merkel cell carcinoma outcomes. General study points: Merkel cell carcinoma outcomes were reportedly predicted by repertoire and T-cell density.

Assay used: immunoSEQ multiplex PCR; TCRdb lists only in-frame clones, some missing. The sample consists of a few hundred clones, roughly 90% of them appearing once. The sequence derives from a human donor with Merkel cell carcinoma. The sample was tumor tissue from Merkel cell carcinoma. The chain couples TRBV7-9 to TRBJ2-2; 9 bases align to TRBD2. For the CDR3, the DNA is TGTGCCAGCAGCTTACTAGCGGGGAGCACCGGGGAGCTGTTTTTT. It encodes CASSLLAGSTGELFF.